One and the same sample provided the 25 T cell receptor beta chains below, sequenced in a study of cytomegalovirus exposure and HLA in healthy donors. Produced via immunoSEQ multiplex PCR; TCRdb's table is partial and in-frame only. The data show 150,000 to 180,000 clones, with roughly 90% seen just once and 20% to 25% held by the top ten. The sequencing sample was made of PBMCs. The receptor source for this set is a man younger than 35 in good health and CMV-seropositive.

This clone was observed once. This chain connects TRBV6-5 to TRBJ1-5; D gene unclear. CDR1 is MNHEY and CDR2 is SVGAGI in the germline V gene. The V end was cut by 0 bases, the J end by 3 bases, with 6 bases between. The CDR3 runs 14 residues. CDR3 in DNA: TGTGCCAGCAGTTACTCCCGGGACAATCAGCCCCAGCATTTT. Translation gives CASSYSRDNQPQHF.

About this clone: Given a much more abundant clone one base away, this may be a read error. This same CDR3 is encoded by further DNA sequences in the sample. J is TRBJ1-2 and V is TRBV5-6; 7 bases line up with TRBD1. V was pared by 3 bases and J by 4 bases, with 3 bases of the junction left unmatched. Germline loops: CDR1 SGHDT, CDR2 YYEEEE. The CDR3 sequence is 13 residues long. CDR3 amino acids: CASSSGQSYGYTF. The CDR3 DNA sequence: TGTGCCAGCAGCTCGGGACAGTCCTATGGCTACACCTTC.

The chain is built from TRBV5-8 and TRBJ2-4, with unresolved D. Looked up from germline, CDR1 is SGHTS and CDR2 is YDEGEE. This CDR3 region has 16 residues. Trimming removed 7 bases from V and 0 bases from J, with 17 bases in between. CDR3 in DNA: TGTGCCAGCCGAGCCCGTTCATCCCGAGCCAAAAACATTCAGTACTTC. Its protein product is CASRARSSRAKNIQYF.

The rearrangement links TRBV5-8 to TRBJ2-7; 8 positions match TRBD2. Unmatched junction bases numbered 9, after V lost 5 bases and J lost 5 bases. Germline CDR1 reads SGHTS; CDR2 reads YDEGEE. This CDR3 has 14 residues. CDR3 loop: CASRWTSPPNEQYF. CDR3 bases: TGTGCCAGCAGATGGACTAGCCCTCCCAACGAGCAGTACTTC.

The chain is built from TRBV30 and TRBJ2-7; 7 bases are a match to TRBD1. The CDR3 consists of 13 residues. Germline V CDR1 and CDR2: GTSNPN, SVGIG (reference sequence). V lost 3 bases to trimming and J lost 3 bases; unmatched junction nucleotides: 5. For the CDR3, the DNA is TGTGCCTGGAGAGTGGGACAGTTCTACGAGCAGTACTTC. It codes for CAWRVGQFYEQYF. Combining the CDR3 with reference TRBV30 and TRBJ2-7 gives the whole variable domain SQTIHQWPATLVQPVGSPLSLECTVEGTSNPNLYWYRQAAGRGLQLLFYSVGIGQISSEVPQNLSASRPQDRQFILSSKKLLLSDSGFYLCAWRVGQFYEQYFGPGTRLTVT.

The CDR3 DNA sequence: TGTGCCAGCAGCTTAATTACAGGGGCCTACGAGCAGTACTTC. It specifies CASSLITGAYEQYF. The rearrangement joins TRBV7-2 to TRBJ2-7; TRBD1 matches at 7 bases. The V gene end was trimmed by 2 bases and the J gene end by 2 bases; junction bases not matched to a gene: 3. Germline CDR1 SGHTA, CDR2 FQGNSA. The CDR3 consists of 14 residues.

The V call is TRBV7-8, the J call TRBJ2-1, with D tentatively TRBD1 (6 bases). In germline, CDR1 is SGHVS, CDR2 FQNEAQ. V lost 1 base and J 7 bases, leaving 14 bases between the germline ends. The CDR3 has 15 residues. The CDR3 coding sequence is TGTGCCAGCAGCTTAGACACAGGGACAAATAATGAGCAGTTCTTC. Translation: CASSLDTGTNNEQFF.

This chain uses TRBV27 with TRBJ2-1; D is unclear. Looked up from germline, CDR1 is MNHEY and CDR2 is SMNVEV (reference sequence). The CDR3 length is 16 residues. V gave up 2 bases and J gave up 0 bases, with 11 bases separating them. Written as DNA, the CDR3 is TGTGCCAGCAGTTTAAAAGTCTCTAGCTCCTACAATGAGCAGTTCTTC. This encodes CASSLKVSSSYNEQFF.

V usage is TRBV11-2 and J usage is TRBJ2-1; TRBD2 matches at 7 bases. V was clipped by 6 bases and J by 5 bases; unmatched bases: 4. The CDR3 length is 13 residues. Germline assignment: CDR1 SGHAT and CDR2 FQNNGV. CDR3: CASRLADHNEQFF. CDR3 sequence (DNA): TGTGCCAGCAGGCTAGCGGACCACAATGAGCAGTTCTTC.

This clone appeared a single time. This chain links TRBV10-3 with TRBJ2-6; 14 bases line up with TRBD2. J gave up 3 bases and V 3 bases, and 10 bases lay outside the gene matches. This CDR3 comprises 20 residues. Germline assignment: CDR1 ENHRY and CDR2 SYGVKD. CDR3 sequence: CAISEPGLAGVARGANVLTF. CDR3 bases: TGTGCCATCAGTGAACCGGGACTAGCGGGAGTAGCACGTGGGGCCAACGTCCTGACTTTC.

This chain links TRBV6-5 with TRBJ2-4; a possible D gene is TRBD2 (5 bases). Germline V CDR1 and CDR2: MNHEY, SVGAGI. The CDR3 loop spans 15 amino acids. Trimming removed 0 bases at V and 8 bases at J, with 14 bases between. CDR3 protein: CASSYSSTGGYIQYF. The CDR3, as DNA: TGTGCCAGCAGTTACTCGTCGACTGGCGGGTACATTCAGTACTTC.

This clone was seen only a few times. This chain links TRBV4-3 with TRBJ2-7, with D possibly being TRBD1 (6 bases). The germline V gene has CDR1 LGHNA and CDR2 YSLEER. With 0 bases removed from V and 4 bases from J, the gap between germline ends came to 13 bases. The CDR3 sequence is 15 residues long. In DNA, the CDR3 is TGCGCCAGCAGCCAAGATGGGACACCGACTTACGAGCAGTACTTC. Translating it yields CASSQDGTPTYEQYF.

V and J are TRBV9 and TRBJ2-7; D is possibly TRBD2 (5 bases). Trimming shortened V by 4 bases and J by 7 bases, and 18 bases separated the two germline ends. Looked up from germline, CDR1 is SGDLS and CDR2 is YYNGEE. CDR3 size: 14 residues. CDR3 bases: TGTGCCAGCAGCCCCCGCCCCGGGGTGAGGGAGCAGTACTTC. Translated, it gives CASSPRPGVREQYF.

V gene TRBV9 combines with J gene TRBJ2-5; D unclear. CDR1 and CDR2 (germline): SGDLS, YYNGEE. The CDR3 runs to 13 residues. The V end was cut by 3 bases, the J end by 3 bases, with 9 bases between. The CDR3 loop reads CASSGAVKETQYF. Written as DNA, the CDR3 is TGTGCCAGCAGCGGTGCGGTGAAAGAGACCCAGTACTTC.

The chain joins TRBV6-6 to TRBJ2-7; weak D call: TRBD2 (6 bases). From germline, CDR1 is MNHNY and CDR2 SVGAGI (reference sequence). The V and J ends lost 7 bases and 0 bases respectively, with 19 bases between them. This CDR3 is built from 16 residues. Here the CDR3 DNA reads TGTGCCAGCACCATTACCGCGGGGTTTACCTCCTACGAGCAGTACTTC. Protein: CASTITAGFTSYEQYF.

The chain links TRBV10-2 to TRBJ1-1; weak D call: TRBD1 (5 bases). Between the trimmed V and J ends, which lost 7 bases and 0 bases, there was a span of 15 bases. CDR1 is WSHSY, CDR2 SAAADI, per germline. The CDR3 runs to 15 residues. CDR3 bases: TGCGCCAGCACCCCGAGACGGGGGGTGAACACTGAAGCTTTCTTT. Amino acids: CASTPRRGVNTEAFF.

This chain uses TRBV6-6 with TRBJ2-1; D might be TRBD2 (5 bases). There are 16 residues in the CDR3. V lost 2 bases, J lost 9 bases, and 20 bases lay in between. CDR1 and CDR2 (germline): MNHNY, SVGAGI (reference sequence). The CDR3 bases are TGTGCCAGCAGTTACGGAGGCCCTGGACGGGGTGGTGAGCAGTTCTTC. Encoded protein: CASSYGGPGRGGEQFF.

J is TRBJ2-7 and V is TRBV5-1; 7 nucleotides agree with TRBD2. The CDR3 sequence is 13 residues long. Trimming at V came to 2 bases and at J to 3 bases, leaving 2 bases not matched to a gene. CDR1 SGHRS and CDR2 YFSETQ come from the germline V gene. The CDR3 loop is CASSFGEGYEQYF. DNA of the CDR3: TGCGCCAGCAGCTTTGGGGAGGGCTACGAGCAGTACTTC.

The J gene is TRBJ2-7, the V gene TRBV7-8; 9 bases agree with TRBD2. CDR3 length: 18 amino acids. Germline V lookup: CDR1 SGHVS, CDR2 FQNEAQ. The V and J ends lost 0 bases and 1 base, in that order; junction bases with no gene match: 10. The CDR3 protein is CASSLAGLAGLVSYEQYF. CDR3 in DNA: TGTGCCAGCAGCTTAGCTGGGCTAGCGGGACTTGTGTCCTACGAGCAGTACTTC.

The chain joins TRBV10-3 to TRBJ2-7; D ambiguous. The CDR3 is 14 residues long. The germline gives CDR1 ENHRY, CDR2 SYGVKD. The ends were cut back, 0 bases at V and 1 base at J, with 7 bases in the middle. This CDR3 reads CAISESAGSYEQYF. The CDR3 DNA sequence: TGTGCCATCAGTGAGTCGGCAGGTTCCTACGAGCAGTACTTC.

V and J are TRBV2 and TRBJ1-5; D is possibly TRBD1 (5 bases). The CDR3 is made up of 15 amino acids. Trimming removed 5 bases from V and 1 base from J, with 12 bases in between. The germline CDR1 and CDR2 sequences are SNHLY and FYNNEI. CDR3 in amino acids: CASSRTRTSNQPQHF. The CDR3 DNA sequence: TGTGCCAGCAGTAGGACACGAACGAGCAATCAGCCCCAGCATTTT.

The chain is built from TRBV28 and TRBJ1-1, with 8 bases matching TRBD1. The CDR3 length is 16 residues. CDR1 MDHEN and CDR2 SYDVKM come from the germline V gene. V lost 6 bases and J lost 0; bases outside the gene matches: 9. The CDR3 loop reads CASRPGTGNMNTEAFF. In nucleotides, the CDR3 is TGTGCCAGCAGGCCCGGGACAGGCAACATGAACACTGAAGCTTTCTTT.

The V call is TRBV4-1, the J call TRBJ1-5; D gene unclear. This CDR3 is 15 amino acids long. V was shortened by 1 base and J by 0 bases, with 7 bases between the two germline ends. Germline CDR1 reads MGHRA; CDR2 reads YSYEKL. The chain's CDR3 is CASSQVTNSNQPQHF. In nucleotides, the CDR3 is TGCGCCAGCAGCCAAGTCACAAATAGCAATCAGCCCCAGCATTTT.

The chain carries TRBV6-1 and TRBJ2-3, with TRBD1 matching over 9 bases. This CDR3 is 16 amino acids long. Germline V gives CDR1 MNHNS, CDR2 SASEGT. V shed 0 bases, J shed 6 bases, and the junction held 7 bases outside the gene matches. CDR3 loop: CASSEAGQGFLDTQYF. The CDR3, as DNA: TGTGCCAGCAGTGAAGCTGGACAGGGGTTTTTGGATACGCAGTATTTT.

J is TRBJ1-4 and V is TRBV4-3; the D gene is possibly TRBD1 (6 bases). The CDR3 is 13 amino acids. CDR1 and CDR2 from the germline V gene are LGHNA and YSLEER. V shed 2 bases and J shed 7 bases, with 8 bases lying between them. CDR3 residues: CASSQMTGEKLFF. For the CDR3, the DNA is TGCGCCAGCAGCCAAATGACAGGTGAAAAACTGTTTTTT.